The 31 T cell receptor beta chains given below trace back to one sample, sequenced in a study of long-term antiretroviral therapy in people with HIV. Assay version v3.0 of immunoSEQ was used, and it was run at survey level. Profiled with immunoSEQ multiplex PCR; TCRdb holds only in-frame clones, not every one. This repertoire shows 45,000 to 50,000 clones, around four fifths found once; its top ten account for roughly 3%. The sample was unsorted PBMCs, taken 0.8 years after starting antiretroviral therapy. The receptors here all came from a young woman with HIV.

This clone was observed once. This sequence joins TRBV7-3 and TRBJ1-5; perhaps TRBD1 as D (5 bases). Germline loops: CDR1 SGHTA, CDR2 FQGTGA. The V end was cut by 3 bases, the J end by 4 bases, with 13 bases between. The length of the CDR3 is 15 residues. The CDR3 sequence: CASSFPEGANQPQHF. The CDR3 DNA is TGTGCCAGCAGCTTTCCCGAAGGGGCAAATCAGCCCCAGCATTTT. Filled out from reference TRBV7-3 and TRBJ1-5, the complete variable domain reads GAGVSQTPSNKVTEKGKYVELRCDPISGHTALYWYRQSLGQGPEFLIYFQGTGAADDSGLPNDRFFAVRPEGSVSTLKIQRTERGDSAVYLCASSFPEGANQPQHFGDGTRLSIL.

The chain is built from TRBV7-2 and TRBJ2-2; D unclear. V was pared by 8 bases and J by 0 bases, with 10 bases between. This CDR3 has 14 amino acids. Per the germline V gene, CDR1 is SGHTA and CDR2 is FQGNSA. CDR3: CASRPGPNTGELFF. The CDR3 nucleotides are TGTGCCAGCCGCCCGGGCCCGAACACCGGGGAGCTGTTTTTT.

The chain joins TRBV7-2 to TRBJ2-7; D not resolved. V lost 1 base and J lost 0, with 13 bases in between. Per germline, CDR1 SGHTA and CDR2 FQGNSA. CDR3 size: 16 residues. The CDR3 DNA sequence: TGTGCCAGCAGCTTAGTACCAGGCGATCCCTCCTACGAGCAGTACTTC. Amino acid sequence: CASSLVPGDPSYEQYF.

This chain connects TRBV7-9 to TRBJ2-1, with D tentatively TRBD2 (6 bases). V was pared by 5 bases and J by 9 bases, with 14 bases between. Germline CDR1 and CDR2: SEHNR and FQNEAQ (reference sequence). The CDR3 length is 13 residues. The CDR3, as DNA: TGTGCCAGCAGCCCTGTTATGGAGGGTGAGCAGTTCTTC. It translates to CASSPVMEGEQFF. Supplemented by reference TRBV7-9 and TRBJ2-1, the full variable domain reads DTGVSQNPRHKITKRGQNVTFRCDPISEHNRLYWYRQTLGQGPEFLTYFQNEAQLEKSRLLSDRFSAERPKGSFSTLEIQRTEQGDSAMYLCASSPVMEGEQFFGPGTRLTVL.

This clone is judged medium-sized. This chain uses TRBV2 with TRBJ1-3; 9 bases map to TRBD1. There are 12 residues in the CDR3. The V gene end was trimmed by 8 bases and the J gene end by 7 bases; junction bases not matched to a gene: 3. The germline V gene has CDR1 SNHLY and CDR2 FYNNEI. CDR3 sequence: CASQTGGNTIYF. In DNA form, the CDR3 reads TGTGCCAGCCAGACAGGGGGTAACACCATATATTTT.

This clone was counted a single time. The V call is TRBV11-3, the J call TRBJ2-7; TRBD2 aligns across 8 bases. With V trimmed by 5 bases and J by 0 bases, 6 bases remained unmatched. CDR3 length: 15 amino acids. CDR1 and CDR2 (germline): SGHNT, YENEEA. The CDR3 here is CASSLLSGNSYEQYF. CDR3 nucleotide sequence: TGTGCCAGCAGCCTCCTTAGCGGGAACTCCTACGAGCAGTACTTC.

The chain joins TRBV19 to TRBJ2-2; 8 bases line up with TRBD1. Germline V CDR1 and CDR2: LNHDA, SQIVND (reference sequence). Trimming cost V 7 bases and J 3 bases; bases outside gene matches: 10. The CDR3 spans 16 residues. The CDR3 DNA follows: TGTGCCAGTAACACGGCCCCAGGGGGCCACACCGGGGAGCTGTTTTTT. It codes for CASNTAPGGHTGELFF.

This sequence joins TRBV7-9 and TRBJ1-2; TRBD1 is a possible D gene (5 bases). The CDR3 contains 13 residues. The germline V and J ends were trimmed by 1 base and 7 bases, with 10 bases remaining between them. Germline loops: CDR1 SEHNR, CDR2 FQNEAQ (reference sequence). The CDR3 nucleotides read TGTGCCAGCAGCTTAGGCAGGGATAGTGGCTACACCTTC. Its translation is CASSLGRDSGYTF. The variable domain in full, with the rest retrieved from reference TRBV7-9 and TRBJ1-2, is DTGVSQNPRHKITKRGQNVTFRCDPISEHNRLYWYRQTLGQGPEFLTYFQNEAQLEKSRLLSDRFSAERPKGSFSTLEIQRTEQGDSAMYLCASSLGRDSGYTFGSGTRLTVV.

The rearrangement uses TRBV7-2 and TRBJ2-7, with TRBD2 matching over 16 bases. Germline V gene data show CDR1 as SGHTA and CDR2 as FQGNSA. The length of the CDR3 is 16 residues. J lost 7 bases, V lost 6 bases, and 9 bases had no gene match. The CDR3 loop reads CASRTGTSGRAGEQYF. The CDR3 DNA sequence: TGTGCCAGCAGGACCGGGACTAGCGGGAGGGCCGGTGAGCAGTACTTC.

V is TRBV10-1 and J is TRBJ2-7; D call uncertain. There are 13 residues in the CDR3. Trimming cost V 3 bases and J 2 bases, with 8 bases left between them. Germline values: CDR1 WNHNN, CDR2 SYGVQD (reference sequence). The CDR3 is CASSDLPAYEQYF. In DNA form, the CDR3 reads TGCGCCAGCAGTGATTTACCAGCCTACGAGCAGTACTTC.

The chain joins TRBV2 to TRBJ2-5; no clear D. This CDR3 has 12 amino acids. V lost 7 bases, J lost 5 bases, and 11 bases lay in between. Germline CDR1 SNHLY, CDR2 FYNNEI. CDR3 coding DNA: TGTGCCAGCATGGTGGGCCGGGAGACCCAGTACTTC. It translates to CASMVGRETQYF.

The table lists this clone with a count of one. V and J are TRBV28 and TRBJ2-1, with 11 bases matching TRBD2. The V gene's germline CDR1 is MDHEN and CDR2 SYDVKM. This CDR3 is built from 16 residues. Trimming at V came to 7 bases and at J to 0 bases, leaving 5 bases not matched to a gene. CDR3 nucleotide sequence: TGTGCCAGCACCTTAGCGGGAGGGCCCTCCTACAATGAGCAGTTCTTC. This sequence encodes CASTLAGGPSYNEQFF. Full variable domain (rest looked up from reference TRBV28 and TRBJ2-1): DVKVTQSSRYLVKRTGEKVFLECVQDMDHENMFWYRQDPGLGLRLIYFSYDVKMKEKGDIPEGYSVSREKKERFSLILESASTNQTSMYLCASTLAGGPSYNEQFFGPGTRLTVL.

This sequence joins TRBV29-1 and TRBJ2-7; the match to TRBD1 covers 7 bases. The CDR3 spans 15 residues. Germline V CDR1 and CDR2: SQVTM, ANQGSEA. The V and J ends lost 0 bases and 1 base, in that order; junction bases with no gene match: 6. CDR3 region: CSVEDAEQGSYEQYF. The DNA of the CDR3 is TGCAGCGTTGAAGATGCGGAACAGGGGTCCTACGAGCAGTACTTC.

This CDR3 is CASSLAGGHYNEQFF. The CDR3 DNA reads TGTGCCAGCAGCTTAGCGGGAGGCCATTACAATGAGCAGTTCTTC. The chain links TRBV7-6 to TRBJ2-1; TRBD2 might be the D (6 bases). The V end was cut by 0 bases, the J end by 4 bases, with 10 bases between. CDR3 length equals 15 residues. The germline V gene encodes CDR1 SGHVS and CDR2 FNYEAQ.

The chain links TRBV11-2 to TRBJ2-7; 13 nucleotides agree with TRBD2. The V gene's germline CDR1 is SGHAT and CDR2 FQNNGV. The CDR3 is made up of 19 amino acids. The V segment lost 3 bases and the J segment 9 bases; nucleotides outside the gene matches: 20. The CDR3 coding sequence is TGTGCCAGCAGCTTTATAGACGGACTAGCGGGAGTTTTGTCGGTCGGGCAGTACTTC. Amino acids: CASSFIDGLAGVLSVGQYF.

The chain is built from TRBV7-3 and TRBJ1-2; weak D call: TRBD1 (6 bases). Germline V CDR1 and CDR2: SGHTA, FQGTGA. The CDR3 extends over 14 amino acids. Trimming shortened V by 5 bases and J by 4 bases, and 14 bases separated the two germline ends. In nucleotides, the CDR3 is TGTGCCAGCAGCCCCACAGGGTCGGGCTATGGCTACACCTTC. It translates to CASSPTGSGYGYTF. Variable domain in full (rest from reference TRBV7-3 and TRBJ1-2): GAGVSQTPSNKVTEKGKYVELRCDPISGHTALYWYRQSLGQGPEFLIYFQGTGAADDSGLPNDRFFAVRPEGSVSTLKIQRTERGDSAVYLCASSPTGSGYGYTFGSGTRLTVV.

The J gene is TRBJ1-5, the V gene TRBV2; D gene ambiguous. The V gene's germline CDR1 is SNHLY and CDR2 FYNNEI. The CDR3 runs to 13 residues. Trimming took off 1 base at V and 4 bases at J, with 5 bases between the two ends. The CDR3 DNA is TGTGCCAGCAGTGAAGACCTTAATCAGCCCCAGCATTTT. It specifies CASSEDLNQPQHF. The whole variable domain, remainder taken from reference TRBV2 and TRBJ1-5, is EPEVTQTPSHQVTQMGQEVILRCVPISNHLYFYWYRQILGQKVEFLVSFYNNEISEKSEIFDDQFSVERPDGSNFTLKIRSTKLEDSAMYFCASSEDLNQPQHFGDGTRLSIL.

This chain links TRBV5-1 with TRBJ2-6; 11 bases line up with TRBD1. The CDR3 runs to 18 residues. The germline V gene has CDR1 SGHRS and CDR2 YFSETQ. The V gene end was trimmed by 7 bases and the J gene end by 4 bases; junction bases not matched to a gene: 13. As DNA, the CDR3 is TGCGCCAGCCATCGGGGGGACAGGGGGGCATCCGGGGCCAACGTCCTGACTTTC. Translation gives CASHRGDRGASGANVLTF.

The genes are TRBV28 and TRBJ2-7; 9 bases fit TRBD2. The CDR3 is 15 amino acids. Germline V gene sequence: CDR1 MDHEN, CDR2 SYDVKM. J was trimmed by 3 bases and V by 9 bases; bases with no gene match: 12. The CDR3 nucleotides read TGTGCCAGTAGCGGGAGTTTAGGTTGGAGCTACGAGCAGTACTTC. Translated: CASSGSLGWSYEQYF.

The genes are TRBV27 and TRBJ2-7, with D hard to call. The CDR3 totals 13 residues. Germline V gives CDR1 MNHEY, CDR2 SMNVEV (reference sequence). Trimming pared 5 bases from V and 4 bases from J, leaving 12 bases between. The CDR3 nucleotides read TGTGCCAGCAGTCTGAGTCAATCGTACGAGCAGTACTTC. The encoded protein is CASSLSQSYEQYF.

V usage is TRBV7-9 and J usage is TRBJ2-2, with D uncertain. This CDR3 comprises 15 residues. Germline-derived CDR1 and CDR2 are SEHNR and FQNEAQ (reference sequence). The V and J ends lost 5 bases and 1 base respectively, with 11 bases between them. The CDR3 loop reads CASSPVRLNTGELFF. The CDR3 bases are TGTGCCAGCAGCCCCGTCCGTCTGAACACCGGGGAGCTGTTTTTT.

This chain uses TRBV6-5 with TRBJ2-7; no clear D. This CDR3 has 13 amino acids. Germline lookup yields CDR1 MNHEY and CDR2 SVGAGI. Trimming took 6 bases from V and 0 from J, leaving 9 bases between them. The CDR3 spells CASRYGPSYEQYF. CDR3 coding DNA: TGTGCCAGCAGATATGGGCCCTCCTACGAGCAGTACTTC.

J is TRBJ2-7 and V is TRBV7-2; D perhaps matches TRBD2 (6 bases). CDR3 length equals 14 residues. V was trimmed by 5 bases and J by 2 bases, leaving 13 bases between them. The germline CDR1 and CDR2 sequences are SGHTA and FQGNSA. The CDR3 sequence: CASSPGVHPYEQYF. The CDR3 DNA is TGTGCCAGCAGCCCGGGAGTTCATCCCTACGAGCAGTACTTC.

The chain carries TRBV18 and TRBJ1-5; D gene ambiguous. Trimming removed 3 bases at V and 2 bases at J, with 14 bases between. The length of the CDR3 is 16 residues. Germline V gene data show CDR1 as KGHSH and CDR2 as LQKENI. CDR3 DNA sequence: TGTGCCAGCTCACCCCCGGGCTCAAGGGGCAATCAGCCCCAGCATTTT. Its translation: CASSPPGSRGNQPQHF.

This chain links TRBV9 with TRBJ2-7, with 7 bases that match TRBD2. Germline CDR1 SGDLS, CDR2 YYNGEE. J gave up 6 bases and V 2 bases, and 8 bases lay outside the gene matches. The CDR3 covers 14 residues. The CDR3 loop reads CASSVGGRATEQYF. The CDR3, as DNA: TGTGCCAGCAGCGTCGGTGGGAGGGCAACCGAGCAGTACTTC.

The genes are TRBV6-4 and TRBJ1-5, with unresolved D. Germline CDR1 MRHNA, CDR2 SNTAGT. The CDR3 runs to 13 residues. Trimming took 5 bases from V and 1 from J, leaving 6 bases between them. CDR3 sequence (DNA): TGTGCCAGCAGTCCAGAAAGCAATCAGCCCCAGCATTTT. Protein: CASSPESNQPQHF.

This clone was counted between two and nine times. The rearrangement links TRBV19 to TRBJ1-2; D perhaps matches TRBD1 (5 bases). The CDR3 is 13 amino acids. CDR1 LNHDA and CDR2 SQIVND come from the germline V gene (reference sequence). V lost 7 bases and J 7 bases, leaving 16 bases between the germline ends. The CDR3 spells CASTPGPGLGYTF. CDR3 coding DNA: TGTGCCAGTACCCCTGGTCCGGGGCTTGGCTACACCTTC.

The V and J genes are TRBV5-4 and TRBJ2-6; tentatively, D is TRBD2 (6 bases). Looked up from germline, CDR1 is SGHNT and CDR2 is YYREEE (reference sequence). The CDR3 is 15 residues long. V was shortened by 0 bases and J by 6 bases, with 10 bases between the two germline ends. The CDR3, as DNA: TGTGCCAGCAGCTTGGGGGGGGAGACGGCCAACGTCCTGACTTTC. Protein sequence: CASSLGGETANVLTF.

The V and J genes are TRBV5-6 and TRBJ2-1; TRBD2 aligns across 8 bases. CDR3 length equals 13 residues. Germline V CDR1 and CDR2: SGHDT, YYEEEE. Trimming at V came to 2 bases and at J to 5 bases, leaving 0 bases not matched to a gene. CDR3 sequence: CASSLLADNEQFF. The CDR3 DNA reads TGTGCCAGCAGCTTACTAGCGGACAATGAGCAGTTCTTC.

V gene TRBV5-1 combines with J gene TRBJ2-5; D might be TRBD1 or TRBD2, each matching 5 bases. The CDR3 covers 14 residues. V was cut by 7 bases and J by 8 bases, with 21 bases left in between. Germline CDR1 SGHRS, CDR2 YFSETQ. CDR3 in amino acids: CASYAEGTAGTQYF. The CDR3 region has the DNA TGCGCCAGCTACGCCGAGGGGACGGCCGGAACCCAGTACTTC.

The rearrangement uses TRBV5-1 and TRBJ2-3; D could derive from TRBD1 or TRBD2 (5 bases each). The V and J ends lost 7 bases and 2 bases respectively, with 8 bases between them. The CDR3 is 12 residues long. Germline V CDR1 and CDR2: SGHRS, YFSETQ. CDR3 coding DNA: TGCGCCAGCCTAGGGACCACAGATACGCAGTATTTT. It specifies CASLGTTDTQYF. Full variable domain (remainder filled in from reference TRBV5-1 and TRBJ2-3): KAGVTQTPRYLIKTRGQQVTLSCSPISGHRSVSWYQQTPGQGLQFLFEYFSETQRNKGNFPGRFSGRQFSNSRSEMNVSTLELGDSALYLCASLGTTDTQYFGPGTRLTVL.